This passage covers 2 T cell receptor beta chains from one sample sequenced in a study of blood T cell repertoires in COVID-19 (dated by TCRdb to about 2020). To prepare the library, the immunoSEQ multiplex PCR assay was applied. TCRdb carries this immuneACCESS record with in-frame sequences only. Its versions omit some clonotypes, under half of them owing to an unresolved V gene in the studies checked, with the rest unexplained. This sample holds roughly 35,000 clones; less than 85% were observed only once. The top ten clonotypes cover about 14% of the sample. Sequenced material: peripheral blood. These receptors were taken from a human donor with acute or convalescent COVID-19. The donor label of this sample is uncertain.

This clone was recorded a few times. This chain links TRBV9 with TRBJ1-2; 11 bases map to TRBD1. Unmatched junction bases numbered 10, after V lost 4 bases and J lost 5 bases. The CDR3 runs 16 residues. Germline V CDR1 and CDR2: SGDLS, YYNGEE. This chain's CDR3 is CASSFLPGTGGYGYTF. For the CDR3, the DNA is TGTGCCAGCAGCTTCCTACCCGGGACAGGGGGATATGGCTACACCTTC.

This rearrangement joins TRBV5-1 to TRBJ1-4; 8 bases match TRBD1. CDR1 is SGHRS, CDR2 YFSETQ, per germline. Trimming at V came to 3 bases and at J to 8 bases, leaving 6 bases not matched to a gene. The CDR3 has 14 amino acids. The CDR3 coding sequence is TGCGCCAGCAGCTACGGACAGGGATGGGAAAAACTGTTTTTT. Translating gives CASSYGQGWEKLFF. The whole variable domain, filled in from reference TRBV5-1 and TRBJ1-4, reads KAGVTQTPRYLIKTRGQQVTLSCSPISGHRSVSWYQQTPGQGLQFLFEYFSETQRNKGNFPGRFSGRQFSNSRSEMNVSTLELGDSALYLCASSYGQGWEKLFFGSGTQLSVL.